Presented here are 9 T cell receptor beta chains from one specimen sequenced in a study of blood T cell repertoires in COVID-19 (TCRdb year 2020). The protocol used for the library was the immunoSEQ multiplex PCR assay. The table was pulled from immuneACCESS by TCRdb, which kept in-frame rearrangements only. Such tables lose some clones; where checked, under half of the loss comes from unresolved V genes, and the rest has no known cause. This sample lists roughly 100,000 clones; nearly 90% were detected once. Together, the top ten hold approximately 3.1% of the sample. What was sequenced was peripheral blood. The receptors come from a man aged 50-60 years in a cohort sampled during active COVID-19.

The genes are TRBV10-3 and TRBJ2-5, with a tentative D call TRBD2 (5 bases). The CDR3 is made up of 14 amino acids. The V end was cut by 2 bases, the J end by 0 bases, with 7 bases between. Germline V CDR1 and CDR2: ENHRY, SYGVKD. DNA of the CDR3: TGTGCCATCAGTGAGGGAGGCAACCAAGAGACCCAGTACTTC. Its protein is CAISEGGNQETQYF.

This clone was seen once. This sequence joins TRBV7-9 and TRBJ2-1; D possibly corresponds to TRBD1 (8 bases). V gave up 1 base and J gave up 1 base, with 14 bases separating them. Germline V gene data show CDR1 as SEHNR and CDR2 as FQNEAQ (reference sequence). The CDR3 covers 17 residues. The CDR3 sequence: CASSLERDRSSYNEQFF. For the CDR3, the DNA is TGTGCCAGCAGCTTAGAGCGGGACAGGTCTTCCTACAATGAGCAGTTCTTC. The full variable domain, completed using reference TRBV7-9 and TRBJ2-1, is DTGVSQNPRHKITKRGQNVTFRCDPISEHNRLYWYRQTLGQGPEFLTYFQNEAQLEKSRLLSDRFSAERPKGSFSTLEIQRTEQGDSAMYLCASSLERDRSSYNEQFFGPGTRLTVL.

This chain links TRBV18 with TRBJ1-1; 7 nucleotides match TRBD1. This CDR3 spans 15 amino acids. V dropped 1 base and J dropped 2; count of bases not matched to a gene: 4. CDR1 and CDR2 from the germline V gene are KGHSH and LQKENI. The CDR3 bases are TGTGCCAGCTCACCACAAACAGGGGATAACACTGAAGCTTTCTTT. Translating it yields CASSPQTGDNTEAFF.

The chain carries TRBV28 and TRBJ1-2; 7 nucleotides agree with TRBD1. Germline CDR1 reads MDHEN; CDR2 reads SYDVKM. After removal of 5 bases from V and 8 bases from J, the junction contained 14 bases not matched to a gene. The CDR3 contains 15 residues. The CDR3 bases are TGTGCCAGCAGTCCCTCTGCAGGGGGGCAAGGCGGCTACACCTTC. Encoded protein: CASSPSAGGQGGYTF.

The J gene is TRBJ2-3, the V gene TRBV18; D not certain. Germline V gives CDR1 KGHSH, CDR2 LQKENI. V gave up 6 bases and J gave up 0 bases, with 4 bases separating them. CDR3 size: 12 residues. CDR3 nucleotides: TGTGCCAGCTCTCCTAGCACAGATACGCAGTATTTT. Translating gives CASSPSTDTQYF.

The CDR3 loop reads CATLRDTKNTIYF. CDR3 DNA sequence: TGTGCCACCCTCCGGGACACCAAAAACACCATATATTTT. The rearrangement links TRBV2 to TRBJ1-3; D might be TRBD1 (6 bases). Trimming cost V 10 bases and J 6 bases, with 16 bases left between them. This CDR3 is 13 amino acids long. The germline CDR1 and CDR2 sequences are SNHLY and FYNNEI.

The chain uses TRBV5-8 and TRBJ2-1; D may be TRBD2 (7 bases). Germline CDR1 is SGHTS and CDR2 is YDEGEE. The ends were cut back, 2 bases at V and 3 bases at J, with 12 bases in the middle. CDR3 length: 15 residues. CDR3 loop: CASSFGGPNYNEQFF. The CDR3 DNA reads as TGTGCCAGCAGCTTCGGGGGGCCGAACTACAATGAGCAGTTCTTC.

The chain employs TRBV27 and TRBJ1-2; 8 bases are shared with TRBD1. The CDR3 length is 14 residues. The ends lost 4 bases at V and 6 bases at J; junction bases unmatched: 7. Germline CDR1 and CDR2: MNHEY and SMNVEV (reference sequence). The CDR3 region is CASSYSGGADGYTF. DNA of the CDR3: TGTGCCAGCAGTTATTCAGGGGGCGCTGATGGCTACACCTTC.

The V call is TRBV28, the J call TRBJ2-7; TRBD1 matches 7 bases. The germline V gene has CDR1 MDHEN and CDR2 SYDVKM. Trimming at V came to 5 bases and at J to 4 bases, leaving 11 bases not matched to a gene. This CDR3 contains 15 residues. CDR3 in DNA: TGTGCCAGCAGTACCAGGGGGTCGAAGGCGTACGAGCAGTACGTC. Translation: CASSTRGSKAYEQYV.